These 17 T cell receptor beta chains came from one sample sequenced in a study of blood T cell repertoires in COVID-19. The method was immunoSEQ multiplex PCR; TCRdb's version includes in-frame clones alone and lacks a portion of them. In the table there are roughly 65,000 clones, over 65% of which are singletons. The sequencing input was peripheral blood. Receptors originate from a human donor in a cohort sampled during active COVID-19.

The genes are TRBV9 and TRBJ2-3; perhaps TRBD2 as D (6 bases). Per germline, CDR1 SGDLS and CDR2 YYNGEE. The CDR3 is made up of 16 amino acids. V was shortened by 0 bases and J by 1 base, with 12 bases between the two germline ends. The CDR3 is CASSVGTSSGTDTQYF. CDR3 bases: TGTGCCAGCAGCGTAGGAACGTCTAGCGGCACAGATACGCAGTATTTT. The complete variable domain, with remaining parts taken from reference TRBV9 and TRBJ2-3, reads DSGVTQTPKHLITATGQRVTLRCSPRSGDLSVYWYQQSLDQGLQFLIQYYNGEERAKGNILERFSAQQFPDLHSELNLSSLELGDSALYFCASSVGTSSGTDTQYFGPGTRLTVL.

The chain uses TRBV5-4 and TRBJ2-7; no clear D gene. The CDR3 runs 15 residues. V was pared by 1 base and J by 0 bases, with 11 bases between. Germline-derived CDR1 and CDR2 are SGHNT and YYREEE (reference sequence). CDR3 in amino acids: CASSLSSSHSYEQYF. Written as DNA, the CDR3 is TGTGCCAGCAGCTTGTCCTCTAGTCACTCCTACGAGCAGTACTTC.

The rearrangement joins TRBV25-1 to TRBJ2-3; 14 bases fit TRBD2. The length of the CDR3 is 18 residues. V was pared by 4 bases and J by 6 bases, with 12 bases of the junction left unmatched. Germline lookup yields CDR1 MGHDK and CDR2 SYGVNS. As DNA, the CDR3 is TGTGCCAGCAGTGCTTATGGACTAGCGGGAGGCGGGTTCGATACGCAGTATTTT. Protein sequence: CASSAYGLAGGGFDTQYF.

The J gene is TRBJ2-3, the V gene TRBV11-3; TRBD2 matches at 7 bases. The V and J ends lost 1 base and 2 bases, in that order; junction bases with no gene match: 6. The germline V gene has CDR1 SGHNT and CDR2 YENEEA. This CDR3 contains 16 residues. CDR3: CASSLAAGAPTDTQYF. DNA of the CDR3: TGTGCCAGCAGCTTAGCCGCGGGAGCGCCCACAGATACGCAGTATTTT.

This chain's CDR3 is CASIPGQGHYEQYF. CDR3 bases: TGTGCCAGCATCCCGGGACAGGGCCACTACGAGCAGTACTTC. J is TRBJ2-7 and V is TRBV6-5; TRBD1 aligns across 9 bases. V shed 7 bases, J shed 3 bases, and the junction held 7 bases outside the gene matches. The length of the CDR3 is 14 residues. The germline V gene encodes CDR1 MNHEY and CDR2 SVGAGI.

V usage is TRBV6-6 and J usage is TRBJ1-5, with D possibly TRBD1 on 6 matching bases. Deletions cut 10 bases from V and 0 bases from J, with 16 bases between. Germline assignment: CDR1 MNHNY and CDR2 SVGAGI (reference sequence). The CDR3 extends over 15 amino acids. The CDR3 region has the DNA TGTGCCACGAAAGACAGGCCATATAGCAATCAGCCCCAGCATTTT. Translated: CATKDRPYSNQPQHF.

V usage is TRBV29-1 and J usage is TRBJ1-5, with D possibly matching TRBD1 (5 bases). Germline V gene sequence: CDR1 SQVTM, CDR2 ANQGSEA. The V gene lost 7 bases and the J gene lost 3 bases, with 13 bases spanning the gap. The CDR3 length is 13 residues. CDR3 DNA sequence: TGCAGCGCTCAAGGAGGGGCCAATCAGCCCCAGCATTTT. As protein: CSAQGGANQPQHF. Full variable domain (remainder filled in from reference TRBV29-1 and TRBJ1-5): SAVISQKPSRDICQRGTSLTIQCQVDSQVTMMFWYRQQPGQSLTLIATANQGSEATYESGFVIDKFPISRPNLTFSTLTVSNMSPEDSSIYLCSAQGGANQPQHFGDGTRLSIL.

The chain joins TRBV11-2 to TRBJ1-6, with D unclear. The CDR3 has 15 residues. The V end lost 0 bases, the J end lost 10 bases, and 13 bases lay between the germline ends. Looked up from germline, CDR1 is SGHAT and CDR2 is FQNNGV. The CDR3 protein is CASSLDPKAGSPLHF. The CDR3 DNA reads as TGTGCCAGCAGCTTAGATCCAAAGGCAGGCTCACCCCTCCACTTT. Drawing the rest from reference TRBV11-2 and TRBJ1-6, the complete variable domain is EAGVAQSPRYKIIEKRQSVAFWCNPISGHATLYWYQQILGQGPKLLIQFQNNGVVDDSQLPKDRFSAERLKGVDSTLKIQPAKLEDSAVYLCASSLDPKAGSPLHFGNGTRLTVT.

This rearrangement joins TRBV7-2 to TRBJ2-1, with TRBD1 matching over 8 bases. This CDR3 is 15 amino acids long. Germline-derived CDR1 and CDR2 are SGHTA and FQGNSA. J was trimmed by 9 bases and V by 4 bases; bases with no gene match: 11. The CDR3 nucleotides read TGTGCCAGCAGCTCCGGAGGGACAGGTAACCGTGAGCAGTTCTTC. Translating gives CASSSGGTGNREQFF.

The chain combines TRBV29-1 with TRBJ2-1, with 10 positions matching TRBD2. This CDR3 comprises 13 residues. The trim removed 6 bases at V and 4 bases at J, leaving 3 bases unmatched. The germline V gene has CDR1 SQVTM and CDR2 ANQGSEA. The CDR3 nucleotides read TGCAGCGTCCTACTAGCGGGATACAATGAGCAGTTCTTC. Translation: CSVLLAGYNEQFF.

This sequence joins TRBV4-1 and TRBJ2-7; 13 bases fit TRBD2. The CDR3 covers 15 residues. Germline V gives CDR1 MGHRA, CDR2 YSYEKL. CDR3 nucleotide sequence: TGCGCAGTAGGACAAACCCCGGGACTAGCGGGAGAGCAGTACTTC. It is translated as CAVGQTPGLAGEQYF.

The V call is TRBV6-5, the J call TRBJ2-4, with a possible D match to TRBD2 (5 bases). This CDR3 has 15 residues. V gave up 5 bases and J gave up 0 bases, with 11 bases separating them. Germline V gives CDR1 MNHEY, CDR2 SVGAGI. This CDR3 is CASSRAAGAKNIQYF. The CDR3 DNA reads TGTGCCAGCAGTAGGGCGGCGGGAGCCAAAAACATTCAGTACTTC.

The chain couples TRBV19 to TRBJ1-5; D uncertain. The CDR3 is 13 amino acids. From germline, CDR1 is LNHDA and CDR2 SQIVND (reference sequence). V was shortened by 5 bases and J by 9 bases, with 14 bases between the two germline ends. In DNA, the CDR3 is TGTGCCAGTAGTCCCCCCACCCCGGGGCCCCAGCATTTT. Amino acid sequence: CASSPPTPGPQHF.

The rearrangement uses TRBV5-4 and TRBJ2-5; TRBD1 aligns across 10 bases. V gave up 0 bases and J gave up 5 bases; unmatched junction bases: 4. The CDR3 runs to 15 residues. Germline CDR1 SGHNT, CDR2 YYREEE (reference sequence). In DNA, the CDR3 is TGTGCCAGCAGCTTGGGGACAGGGGGATCGGAGACCCAGTACTTC. It yields the protein CASSLGTGGSETQYF.

The chain carries TRBV19 and TRBJ2-7; a possible D gene is TRBD1 (5 bases). V lost 5 bases and J lost 2, with 13 bases in between. CDR1 and CDR2 (germline): LNHDA, SQIVND (reference sequence). The CDR3 totals 14 residues. The CDR3 is CASSASPRAYEQYF. The CDR3 bases are TGTGCCAGTAGTGCCTCCCCCAGGGCCTACGAGCAGTACTTC.

V usage is TRBV6-5 and J usage is TRBJ1-3; no firm D call. The germline gives CDR1 MNHEY, CDR2 SVGAGI. The CDR3 loop spans 15 amino acids. Trimming left V 5 bases short and J 3 bases short, with 14 bases between. The CDR3 reads CASSTTISFGNTIYF. DNA of the CDR3: TGTGCCAGCAGTACGACAATCTCTTTTGGAAACACCATATATTTT.

This clone was seen only a few times. J is TRBJ2-7 and V is TRBV5-4, with D possibly TRBD2 on 5 matching bases. The CDR3 covers 17 residues. Germline V gene data show CDR1 as SGHNT and CDR2 as YYREEE (reference sequence). V was pared by 0 bases and J by 2 bases, with 18 bases between. CDR3 amino acids: CASSLGVTGSRAYEQYF. CDR3 sequence (DNA): TGTGCCAGCAGCTTGGGGGTGACGGGGTCTAGAGCCTACGAGCAGTACTTC. Based on the CDR3 plus reference TRBV5-4 and TRBJ2-7, the full variable domain is ETGVTQSPTHLIKTRGQQVTLRCSSQSGHNTVSWYQQALGQGPQFIFQYYREEENGRGNFPPRFSGLQFPNYSSELNVNALELDDSALYLCASSLGVTGSRAYEQYFGPGTRLTVT.